What follows describes a single TCR beta chain. Sequenced by immunoSEQ multiplex PCR; TCRdb stores in-frame clones only, minus some. This table holds approximately 32,000 clones, around nine tenths found once. Deletions cut 6 bases from V and 4 bases from J, with 15 bases between. Germline V gene lookup returns CDR1 MNHEY and CDR2 SVGAGI. There are 14 residues in the CDR3. The data are from a study of T cell changes during pregnancy in multiple sclerosis. Sequences were derived from CD8+ T cells from peripheral blood mononuclear cells, sampled in the first trimester of pregnancy. The chain combines TRBV6-5 with TRBJ1-2; no clear D gene. The source of this sequence is a female donor with multiple sclerosis, enrolled in a pregnancy study. The CDR3 reads CASSYAESGYGYTF. The DNA of the CDR3 is TGTGCCAGCAGCTACGCGGAGTCCGGCTATGGCTACACCTTC.